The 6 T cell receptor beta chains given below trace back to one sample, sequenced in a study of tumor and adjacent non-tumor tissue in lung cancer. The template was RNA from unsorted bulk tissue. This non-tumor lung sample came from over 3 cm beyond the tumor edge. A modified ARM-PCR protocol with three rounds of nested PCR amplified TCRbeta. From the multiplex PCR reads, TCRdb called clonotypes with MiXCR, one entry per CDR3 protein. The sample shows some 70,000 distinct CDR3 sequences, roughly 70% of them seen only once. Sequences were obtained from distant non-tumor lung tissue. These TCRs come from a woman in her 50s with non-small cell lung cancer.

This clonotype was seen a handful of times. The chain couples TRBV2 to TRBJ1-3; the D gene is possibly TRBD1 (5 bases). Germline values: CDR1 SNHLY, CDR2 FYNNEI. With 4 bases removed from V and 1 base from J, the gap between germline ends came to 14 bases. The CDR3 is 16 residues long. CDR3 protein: CASSVLGRASGNTIYF. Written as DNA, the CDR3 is TGTGCCAGCAGTGTTCTCGGCAGGGCTTCTGGAAACACCATATATTTT.

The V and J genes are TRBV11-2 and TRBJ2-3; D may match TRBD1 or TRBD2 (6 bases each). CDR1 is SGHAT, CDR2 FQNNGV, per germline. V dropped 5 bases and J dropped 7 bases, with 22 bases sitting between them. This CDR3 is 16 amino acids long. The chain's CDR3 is CASSAWGARFRNTQYF. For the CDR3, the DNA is TGTGCCAGCAGCGCATGGGGGGCGCGATTCAGAAATACGCAGTATTTT.

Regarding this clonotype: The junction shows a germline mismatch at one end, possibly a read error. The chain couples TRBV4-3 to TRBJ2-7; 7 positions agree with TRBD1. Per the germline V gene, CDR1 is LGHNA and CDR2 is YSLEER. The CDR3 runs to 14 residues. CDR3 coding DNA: TGCGCCAGCAACCAAACGGACAGGACCTACGGGCAGTACTTC. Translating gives CASNQTDRTYGQYF.

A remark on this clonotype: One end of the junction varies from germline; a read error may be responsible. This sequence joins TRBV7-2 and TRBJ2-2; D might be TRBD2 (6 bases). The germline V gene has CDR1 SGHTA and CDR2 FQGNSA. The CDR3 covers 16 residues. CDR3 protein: CASSLISGWNTGELFF. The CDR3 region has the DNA TGTGCCAGCAGCTTAATCAGCGGGTGGAACACTGGGGAGCTGTTTTTT.

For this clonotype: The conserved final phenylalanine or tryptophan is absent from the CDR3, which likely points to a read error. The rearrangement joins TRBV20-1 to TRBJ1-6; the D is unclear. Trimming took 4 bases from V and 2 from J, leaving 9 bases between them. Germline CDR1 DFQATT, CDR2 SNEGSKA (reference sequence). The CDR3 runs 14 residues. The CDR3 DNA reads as TGCAGTGCTAAGGGTTCCACCTATAATTCACCCCTCCACCTT. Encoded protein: CSAKGSTYNSPLHL.

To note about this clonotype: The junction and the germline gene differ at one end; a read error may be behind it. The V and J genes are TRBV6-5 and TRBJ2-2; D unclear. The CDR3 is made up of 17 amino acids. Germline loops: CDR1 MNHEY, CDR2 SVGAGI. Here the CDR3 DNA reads TGTACCAGCAGTTACTCGCGGCCGCAGACATCCGCCCGGGAGCTGTTTTTT. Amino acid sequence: CTSSYSRPQTSARELFF.